Listed below are T cell receptor beta chains from one sample, sequenced in a study of CD8 T cells in Susac syndrome. TCRdb reprocessed the immunoSEQ multiplex PCR reads with MiXCR, giving one entry per CDR3 protein. The sample contains about 150,000 distinct CDR3 sequences, roughly 94% of which appear only once. Material: CD8+ T cells from PBMCs. Receptors were obtained from a human donor with multiple sclerosis. The CDR3 runs from the conserved cysteine through the conserved F or W. The order of the fields is V gene, CDR3 length, J gene, D gene, clone size, CDR3 DNA, CDR3 protein. D genes are given only for firm matches. Where a row states a size, it is once, few, many or the class of an expanded clone; other rows omit it.

TRBV5-1,16,TRBJ2-3,TRBD2,-,TGCGCCAGCAGCTTGAAGTGGGGACTAGAAGCAGATACGCAGTATTTT,CASSLKWGLEADTQYF
TRBV19,16,TRBJ2-7,TRBD1,-,TGTGCCAGTAGTATAGGGGGGACAGATCTCTCCTACGAGCAGTACTTC,CASSIGGTDLSYEQYF
TRBV29-1,15,TRBJ2-1,-,once,TGCAGCGTTGAAGAGGCCAGGGTGTATCCCAATGAGCAGTTCTTC,CSVEEARVYPNEQFF
TRBV15,15,TRBJ2-4,TRBD1,-,TGTGCCACCAGCATGGGACAGGGAGGTAAAAACATTCAGTACTTC,CATSMGQGGKNIQYF
TRBV15,15,TRBJ2-5,TRBD1,few,TGTGCCACCAGCAGAGATCGGCAGGGGGCTGAGACCCAGTACTTC,CATSRDRQGAETQYF
TRBV7-9,14,TRBJ2-3,-,-,TGTGCCAGCAGCCCGGACAGACTCACAGATACGCAGTATTTT,CASSPDRLTDTQYF
TRBV9,13,TRBJ2-1,TRBD2,-,TGTGCCAGCAGCTTAGCGGGGGTCCATGAGCAGTTCTTC,CASSLAGVHEQFF
TRBV18,13,TRBJ2-7,-,-,TGTGCCAGCTCACCAGGGATCACCTACGAGCAGTACTTC,CASSPGITYEQYF
TRBV6-4,15,TRBJ2-2,-,-,TGTGCCAGCAGTTCGGGACGGACGAACACCGGGGAGCTGTTTTTT,CASSSGRTNTGELFF
TRBV18,17,TRBJ1-5,-,-,TGTGCCAGCTCACCACGATCACAGGGATTAGACAATCAGCCCCAGCATTTT,CASSPRSQGLDNQPQHF
TRBV3-1,16,TRBJ2-7,-,-,TGTGCCAGCAGCCAAGATGTACAGTGGGTTCCCTACGAGCAGTACTTC,CASSQDVQWVPYEQYF
TRBV9,15,TRBJ1-5,-,-,TGTGCCAGCAGCGTAGCGGGGGGCCGCAATCAGCCCCAGCATTTT,CASSVAGGRNQPQHF
TRBV9,15,TRBJ1-1,-,-,TGTGCCAGCAGCGTAGATGGACGGCCCGCGACTGAAGCTTTCTTT,CASSVDGRPATEAFF
TRBV7-9,14,TRBJ2-7,TRBD1,-,TGTGCCAGCAGCCCCCCGGACAGGTTACACGAGCAGTACTTC,CASSPPDRLHEQYF